This T cell receptor (beta chain) was obtained from a study of PD-L1 blockade in urothelial cancer. Regarding the study as a whole: Patients who had durable benefit saw their tumor-associated blood clones expand more at 3 weeks.

Concerning this clone: What it recognizes is unknown.

The CDR3 extends over 15 amino acids. Trimming took 2 bases from V and 6 from J, leaving 17 bases between them. Per the germline V gene, CDR1 is MNHNS and CDR2 is SASEGT. Time point meaning: pretreatment peripheral blood. Some clones are missing from TCRdb's copy, which holds only in-frame ones; the method was immunoSEQ multiplex PCR. The sample records about 87,000 clones, roughly 84% being singletons. The clonotype originates from a man aged 60 to 75 with urothelial cancer. The rearrangement uses TRBV6-1 and TRBJ2-7; maybe TRBD1 (5 bases). Sequenced here: PBMCs, sampled around atezolizumab (anti-PD-L1) treatment. CDR3 nucleotides: TGTGCCAGCAGTGAATGGGCAGGGTATTCGGGCGAGCAGTACTTC. Translated: CASSEWAGYSGEQYF.